This entry lists 20 T cell receptor beta chains sequenced from one sample in a study of shared T cell receptors in the human thymus. Assay: immunoSEQ multiplex PCR; the TCRdb copy retains only in-frame clones and omits some. The data hold hundreds of thousands of clones, with 80% to 90% observed a single time. These data also formed part of another study, on human thymus T cells.

Material for sequencing was thymocytes. The receptors come from a boy in the first two years of life with a congenital heart defect.

This clone was detected only a few times. The chain joins TRBV5-6 to TRBJ2-2; 13 bases agree with TRBD2. Germline V CDR1 and CDR2: SGHDT, YYEEEE. The CDR3 extends over 16 amino acids. Trimming at V came to 3 bases and at J to 5 bases, leaving 4 bases not matched to a gene. For the CDR3, the DNA is TGTGCCAGCAGCTCGCCGGGACTAGCGGGGACCGGGGAGCTGTTTTTT. Residues: CASSSPGLAGTGELFF.

As to this clone: A read error may account for a junction end that differs from germline. The chain couples TRBV11-1 to TRBJ2-7, with TRBD1 as a possible D gene (6 bases). CDR1 and CDR2 (germline): SGHAT, FQDESV (reference sequence). The CDR3 contains 13 residues. CDR3 DNA sequence: TGTGCCAGCAGCACCCGACCCTATGCAGGGGTCTTCTTC. It codes for CASSTRPYAGVFF.

J is TRBJ2-3 and V is TRBV9, with a possible D match to TRBD1 (5 bases). The V and J ends lost 3 bases and 1 base respectively, with 15 bases between them. Germline loops: CDR1 SGDLS, CDR2 YYNGEE. This CDR3 is 16 amino acids long. The CDR3 coding sequence is TGTGCCAGCAGCGGTAAGGGGCGGACCCGCACAGATACGCAGTATTTT. Its protein product is CASSGKGRTRTDTQYF.

This clone was seen just once. This chain uses TRBV28 with TRBJ1-5; D not resolved. Germline V CDR1 and CDR2: MDHEN, SYDVKM. The CDR3 loop spans 14 amino acids. V lost 5 bases, J lost 3 bases, and 11 bases lay in between. This CDR3 is CASSHDTYNQPQHF. DNA for the CDR3: TGTGCCAGCAGTCACGACACATACAATCAGCCCCAGCATTTT. Combining the CDR3 with reference TRBV28 and TRBJ1-5 gives the whole variable domain DVKVTQSSRYLVKRTGEKVFLECVQDMDHENMFWYRQDPGLGLRLIYFSYDVKMKEKGDIPEGYSVSREKKERFSLILESASTNQTSMYLCASSHDTYNQPQHFGDGTRLSIL.

J is TRBJ1-2 and V is TRBV4-1; D unresolved. This CDR3 is 16 amino acids long. Per germline, CDR1 MGHRA and CDR2 YSYEKL. Trimming shortened V by 0 bases and J by 4 bases, and 15 bases separated the two germline ends. CDR3 nucleotide sequence: TGCGCCAGCAGCCAAGATTTTATCCCCCGGGTCTATGGCTACACCTTC. It encodes CASSQDFIPRVYGYTF.

V usage is TRBV11-2 and J usage is TRBJ2-7; 15 bases line up with TRBD2. CDR1 and CDR2 from the germline V gene are SGHAT and FQNNGV. CDR3 length: 16 amino acids. Germline trimming cut 5 bases from V and 7 bases from J; bases unmatched to any gene: 9. Here the CDR3 DNA reads TGTGCCAGCAGCCCAGGACTAGCGGGAGGGCCAGGGGAGCAGTACTTC. This gives the protein CASSPGLAGGPGEQYF.

This clone appeared once. V gene TRBV9 combines with J gene TRBJ1-1; TRBD1 aligns across 8 bases. Germline lookup yields CDR1 SGDLS and CDR2 YYNGEE. This CDR3 is 17 amino acids long. The junction had 8 bases not matched to a gene; V was cut back by 0 bases and J by 1 base. The CDR3 region has the DNA TGTGCCAGCAGCGTAGGGGCCAGGGGGCACCCGAACACTGAAGCTTTCTTT. Amino acid sequence: CASSVGARGHPNTEAFF.

The rearrangement joins TRBV5-1 to TRBJ1-4, with TRBD1 identical over 12 bases. J gave up 2 bases and V 4 bases, and 9 bases lay outside the gene matches. The V gene's germline CDR1 is SGHRS and CDR2 YFSETQ. The CDR3 has 18 residues. This CDR3 reads CASSPRDRGHRTNEKLFF. The DNA for the CDR3 is TGCGCCAGCAGCCCTCGGGACAGGGGGCATCGGACTAATGAAAAACTGTTTTTT.

This chain links TRBV28 with TRBJ2-3; tentative D call: TRBD1 (6 bases). CDR1 and CDR2 from the germline V gene are MDHEN and SYDVKM. The V end lost 2 bases, the J end lost 5 bases, and 17 bases lay between the germline ends. The CDR3 has 16 amino acids. CDR3 sequence (DNA): TGTGCCAGCAGTTTAAGACAGGAGTCAAGGGTAGATACGCAGTATTTT. It is translated as CASSLRQESRVDTQYF. Together with reference TRBV28 and TRBJ2-3, the CDR3 gives the full variable domain: DVKVTQSSRYLVKRTGEKVFLECVQDMDHENMFWYRQDPGLGLRLIYFSYDVKMKEKGDIPEGYSVSREKKERFSLILESASTNQTSMYLCASSLRQESRVDTQYFGPGTRLTVL.

This clone was seen only a few times. The chain combines TRBV10-3 with TRBJ2-1; 11 bases fit TRBD2. CDR3 length equals 18 residues. V was pared by 6 bases and J by 1 base, with 11 bases of the junction left unmatched. Germline values: CDR1 ENHRY, CDR2 SYGVKD. The CDR3 reads CAIRREASGRSSYNEQFF. CDR3 sequence (DNA): TGTGCCATCAGGAGGGAGGCTAGCGGGAGGAGTTCCTACAATGAGCAGTTCTTC.

V usage is TRBV25-1 and J usage is TRBJ2-5; 7 bases match TRBD2. V shed 2 bases and J 5 bases; nucleotides not matched to a gene: 14. In germline, CDR1 is MGHDK, CDR2 SYGVNS. The CDR3 covers 17 residues. The CDR3 DNA reads TGTGCCAGCAGTGAAACTCCCCTGGCGGGAGAGTTGGAGACCCAGTACTTC. It is translated as CASSETPLAGELETQYF.

V usage is TRBV5-4 and J usage is TRBJ2-3, with a weak D call TRBD1 (6 bases). Trimming removed 4 bases at V and 3 bases at J, with 18 bases between. Germline V gene lookup returns CDR1 SGHNT and CDR2 YYREEE (reference sequence). This CDR3 contains 16 residues. The CDR3 region has the DNA TGTGCCAGCAGCCCCTGGTGGTGGCAGGGGACAGATACGCAGTATTTT. This codes for CASSPWWWQGTDTQYF.

The rearrangement links TRBV28 to TRBJ2-4, with D tentatively TRBD1 (5 bases). Germline-derived CDR1 and CDR2 are MDHEN and SYDVKM. This CDR3 contains 19 residues. V dropped 5 bases and J dropped 0 bases, with 23 bases sitting between them. The CDR3 region is CASSKTHPGLSVAKNIQYF. The CDR3 coding sequence is TGTGCCAGCAGTAAGACTCATCCAGGGTTGTCCGTAGCCAAAAACATTCAGTACTTC.

The chain is built from TRBV27 and TRBJ1-6, with D possibly matching TRBD1 (5 bases). The CDR3 consists of 20 residues. V dropped 5 bases and J dropped 7 bases, with 30 bases sitting between them. The germline V gene has CDR1 MNHEY and CDR2 SMNVEV (reference sequence). The CDR3 region is CASSPSRAVSAGRRNSPLHF. In DNA form, the CDR3 reads TGTGCCAGCAGTCCCTCTAGGGCGGTCTCCGCGGGACGCAGGAATTCACCCCTCCACTTT.

The J gene is TRBJ2-7, the V gene TRBV5-4, with 8 bases aligning to TRBD1. Losses at the gene ends were 4 bases for V and 3 bases for J; bases not matched to a gene: 12. Per the germline V gene, CDR1 is SGHNT and CDR2 is YYREEE (reference sequence). The CDR3 consists of 16 residues. CDR3 in amino acids: CASSEGGDRGNYEQYF. DNA for the CDR3: TGTGCCAGCAGCGAGGGTGGCGACAGGGGTAACTACGAGCAGTACTTC.

The chain employs TRBV29-1 and TRBJ2-3; TRBD2 matches at 7 bases. Germline assignment: CDR1 SQVTM and CDR2 ANQGSEA. J was trimmed by 7 bases and V by 3 bases; bases with no gene match: 4. The CDR3 runs to 12 residues. This CDR3 is CSVDSTSHTQYF. CDR3 in DNA: TGCAGCGTTGACTCGACTAGCCATACGCAGTATTTT.

This chain joins TRBV27 and TRBJ2-7; the match to TRBD1 covers 8 bases. CDR1 is MNHEY and CDR2 is SMNVEV in the germline V gene (reference sequence). CDR3 length: 14 amino acids. After removal of 2 bases from V and 3 bases from J, the junction contained 3 bases not matched to a gene. The CDR3 bases are TGTGCCAGCAGTTTACAGGGGGCGGACTACGAGCAGTACTTC. This encodes CASSLQGADYEQYF.

The DNA of the CDR3 is TGTGCCAGCAGTGAAGACAGGGAGGAAAAACTGTTTTTT. Protein product: CASSEDREEKLFF. The chain is built from TRBV6-1 and TRBJ1-4; possibly TRBD1 for D (6 bases). This CDR3 contains 13 residues. Germline-derived CDR1 and CDR2 are MNHNS and SASEGT. The ends were cut back, 1 base at V and 8 bases at J, with 8 bases in the middle.

The chain has TRBV11-2 and TRBJ2-7; 9 positions agree with TRBD1. J lost 5 bases, V lost 4 bases, and 12 bases had no gene match. The CDR3 loop spans 16 amino acids. Looked up from germline, CDR1 is SGHAT and CDR2 is FQNNGV. As DNA, the CDR3 is TGTGCCAGCAGCTCCGAGGACGACAGGGGGGCTGACGAGCAGTACTTC. Its translation: CASSSEDDRGADEQYF.

This chain joins TRBV4-3 and TRBJ2-2, with 8 bases that match TRBD1. The junction had 6 bases not matched to a gene; V was cut back by 1 base and J by 8 bases. The CDR3 covers 15 residues. Germline CDR1 and CDR2: LGHNA and YSLEER. CDR3 loop: CASSQGSRGLGELFF. CDR3 in DNA: TGCGCCAGCAGCCAAGGGAGCAGGGGGCTTGGGGAGCTGTTTTTT.